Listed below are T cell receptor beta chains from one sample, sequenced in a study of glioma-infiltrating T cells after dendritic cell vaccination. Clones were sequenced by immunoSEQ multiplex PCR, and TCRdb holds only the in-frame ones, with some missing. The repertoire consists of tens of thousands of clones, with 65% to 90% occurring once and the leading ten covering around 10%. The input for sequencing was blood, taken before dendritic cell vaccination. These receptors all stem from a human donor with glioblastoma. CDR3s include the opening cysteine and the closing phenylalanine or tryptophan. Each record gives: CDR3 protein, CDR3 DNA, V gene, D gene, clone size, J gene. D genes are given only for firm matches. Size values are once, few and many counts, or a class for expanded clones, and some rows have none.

CDR3aa: CAWIRGGLMTNTEAFF; CDR3nt: TGTGCCTGGATTAGGGGGGGACTCATGACGAACACTGAAGCTTTCTTT; v_gene: TRBV30; d_gene: .; abundance: .; j_gene: TRBJ1-1
CDR3aa: CASSPKSWGTGGIVGYGYTF; CDR3nt: TGTGCCAGCAGTCCCAAAAGTTGGGGGACAGGGGGCATTGTTGGCTATGGCTACACCTTC; v_gene: TRBV27; d_gene: TRBD1; abundance: .; j_gene: TRBJ1-2
CDR3aa: CASSLDTQETQYF; CDR3nt: TGTGCCAGCAGCTTGGACACACAAGAGACCCAGTACTTC; v_gene: TRBV5-4; d_gene: .; abundance: .; j_gene: TRBJ2-5
CDR3aa: CASSYSGLGTDTQYF; CDR3nt: TGTGCCAGCAGTTACTCAGGACTTGGCACAGATACGCAGTATTTT; v_gene: TRBV6-5; d_gene: .; abundance: .; j_gene: TRBJ2-3
CDR3aa: CASRPERGEQFF; CDR3nt: TGCGCCAGCAGGCCGGAGAGAGGGGAGCAGTTCTTC; v_gene: TRBV10-1; d_gene: .; abundance: .; j_gene: TRBJ2-1
CDR3aa: CASSVVGRLTSGNTIYF; CDR3nt: TGTGCCAGCAGCGTAGTAGGGAGGCTCACGAGCGGAAACACCATATATTTT; v_gene: TRBV9; d_gene: .; abundance: .; j_gene: TRBJ1-3
CDR3aa: CASSLGGQENTEAFF; CDR3nt: TGTGCCAGCAGCTTAGGCGGACAGGAGAACACTGAAGCTTTCTTT; v_gene: TRBV11-3; d_gene: TRBD1; abundance: once; j_gene: TRBJ1-1
CDR3aa: CASSLQGLPDTGELFF; CDR3nt: TGTGCCAGCAGCTTGCAGGGGTTGCCCGACACCGGGGAGCTGTTTTTT; v_gene: TRBV5-6; d_gene: .; abundance: .; j_gene: TRBJ2-2
CDR3aa: CASSPEGLQGDTQYF; CDR3nt: TGTGCCAGCAGCCCCGAAGGGCTTCAGGGGGATACGCAGTATTTT; v_gene: TRBV7-2; d_gene: .; abundance: .; j_gene: TRBJ2-3
CDR3aa: CASSLMGDRETQYF; CDR3nt: TGTGCCAGTAGTTTGATGGGGGACAGGGAGACCCAGTACTTC; v_gene: TRBV19; d_gene: TRBD1; abundance: .; j_gene: TRBJ2-5
CDR3aa: CASSLNSADTEAFF; CDR3nt: TGTGCCAGCAGCTTAAATTCCGCGGACACTGAAGCTTTCTTT; v_gene: TRBV11-1; d_gene: .; abundance: .; j_gene: TRBJ1-1
CDR3aa: CASSPMGQGPNEQYF; CDR3nt: TGTGCCAGCAGCCCCATGGGACAGGGCCCCAACGAGCAGTACTTC; v_gene: TRBV7-2; d_gene: TRBD1; abundance: once; j_gene: TRBJ2-7
CDR3aa: CASTLGALENSPLHF; CDR3nt: TGTGCCAGCACCCTCGGAGCCCTAGAAAATTCACCCCTCCACTTT; v_gene: TRBV7-2; d_gene: .; abundance: .; j_gene: TRBJ1-6
CDR3aa: CAISPGNTEAFF; CDR3nt: TGTGCCATCTCCCCCGGTAACACTGAAGCTTTCTTT; v_gene: TRBV6-5; d_gene: .; abundance: .; j_gene: TRBJ1-1
CDR3aa: CSVGAERPNYGYTF; CDR3nt: TGCAGCGTTGGGGCCGAGAGACCTAACTATGGCTACACCTTC; v_gene: TRBV29-1; d_gene: .; abundance: .; j_gene: TRBJ1-2
CDR3aa: CASSSGTSGSTDTQYF; CDR3nt: TGTGCCAGCAGCTCCGGGACTAGCGGGAGCACAGATACGCAGTATTTT; v_gene: TRBV7-8; d_gene: TRBD2; abundance: .; j_gene: TRBJ2-3
CDR3aa: CASSQVQGLSEQYF; CDR3nt: TGTGCCAGCAGCCAAGTCCAGGGGTTGAGTGAGCAGTACTTC; v_gene: TRBV14; d_gene: .; abundance: .; j_gene: TRBJ2-7
CDR3aa: CASSLGLGLAGTDTQYF; CDR3nt: TGTGCCAGCAGCTTAGGGCTGGGACTAGCGGGCACAGATACGCAGTATTTT; v_gene: TRBV7-9; d_gene: TRBD2; abundance: .; j_gene: TRBJ2-3
CDR3aa: CASSEYRRNTGELFF; CDR3nt: TGCGCCAGCAGTGAGTACAGACGGAACACCGGGGAGCTGTTTTTT; v_gene: TRBV10-1; d_gene: .; abundance: .; j_gene: TRBJ2-2
CDR3aa: CASSTPTGGYTF; CDR3nt: TGTGCCAGCAGTACCCCAACGGGGGGCTACACCTTC; v_gene: TRBV28; d_gene: .; abundance: few; j_gene: TRBJ1-2
CDR3aa: CASSLVDRMNTEAFF; CDR3nt: TGTGCCAGCAGCTTGGTAGACAGGATGAACACTGAAGCTTTCTTT; v_gene: TRBV5-6; d_gene: .; abundance: .; j_gene: TRBJ1-1
CDR3aa: CASPRQGLGTGELFF; CDR3nt: TGTGCCAGCCCGCGACAGGGCCTGGGCACCGGGGAGCTGTTTTTT; v_gene: TRBV7-2; d_gene: TRBD1; abundance: .; j_gene: TRBJ2-2
CDR3aa: CASSEGRASGYNEQFF; CDR3nt: TGTGCCAGCAGTGAAGGGCGGGCTAGCGGATACAATGAGCAGTTCTTC; v_gene: TRBV2; d_gene: TRBD2; abundance: few; j_gene: TRBJ2-1
CDR3aa: CAWRGWDRLQLGATEAFF; CDR3nt: TGTGCCTGGAGGGGGTGGGACAGGTTGCAACTCGGTGCCACTGAAGCTTTCTTT; v_gene: TRBV30; d_gene: TRBD1; abundance: .; j_gene: TRBJ1-1
CDR3aa: CSVDNSMATGELFF; CDR3nt: TGCAGCGTTGATAATAGCATGGCCACCGGGGAGCTGTTTTTT; v_gene: TRBV29-1; d_gene: .; abundance: .; j_gene: TRBJ2-2
CDR3aa: CASSLSSGGTDTQYF; CDR3nt: TGTGCCAGCAGTTTATCATCAGGGGGCACAGATACGCAGTATTTT; v_gene: TRBV28; d_gene: .; abundance: .; j_gene: TRBJ2-3
CDR3aa: CASSLRGGFSGNTIYF; CDR3nt: TGTGCCAGCAGCCTAAGGGGGGGATTCTCTGGAAACACCATATATTTT; v_gene: TRBV11-3; d_gene: .; abundance: .; j_gene: TRBJ1-3
CDR3aa: CASSQGTSGLSSYEQYF; CDR3nt: TGTGCCAGCAGCCAAGGGACTAGCGGGTTGAGCTCCTACGAGCAGTACTTC; v_gene: TRBV4-2; d_gene: TRBD2; abundance: .; j_gene: TRBJ2-7
CDR3aa: CASSQTTGGTQYF; CDR3nt: TGTGCCAGCAGCCAAACGACAGGGGGGACGCAGTATTTT; v_gene: TRBV14; d_gene: TRBD1; abundance: .; j_gene: TRBJ2-3
CDR3aa: CASSPQSNSPLHF; CDR3nt: TGTGCCAGTAGTCCGCAGTCCAATTCACCCCTCCACTTT; v_gene: TRBV19; d_gene: .; abundance: few; j_gene: TRBJ1-6
CDR3aa: CGTPPGTGNSPLHF; CDR3nt: TGTGGGACCCCCCCCGGGACAGGAAATTCACCCCTCCACTTT; v_gene: TRBV9; d_gene: TRBD1; abundance: once; j_gene: TRBJ1-6
CDR3aa: CASSPGTSAHSYEQYF; CDR3nt: TGTGCCAGCTCACCAGGGACTAGTGCCCACTCCTACGAGCAGTACTTC; v_gene: TRBV18; d_gene: TRBD2; abundance: .; j_gene: TRBJ2-7
CDR3aa: CASSESMGQSISPLHF; CDR3nt: TGTGCCAGCAGTGAAAGTATGGGACAGTCCATTTCACCCCTCCACTTT; v_gene: TRBV6-1; d_gene: TRBD1; abundance: .; j_gene: TRBJ1-6
CDR3aa: CASSVNGLAGVTDTQYF; CDR3nt: TGTGCCAGCAGCGTAAATGGACTAGCGGGAGTGACAGATACGCAGTATTTT; v_gene: TRBV9; d_gene: TRBD2; abundance: .; j_gene: TRBJ2-3
CDR3aa: CAISRDREANYGYTF; CDR3nt: TGTGCCATCAGTCGTGACAGAGAAGCTAACTATGGCTACACCTTC; v_gene: TRBV10-3; d_gene: .; abundance: .; j_gene: TRBJ1-2
CDR3aa: CASSDYSGITYEQYF; CDR3nt: TGTGCCAGCAGTGACTATTCAGGGATTACCTACGAGCAGTACTTC; v_gene: TRBV6-1; d_gene: .; abundance: .; j_gene: TRBJ2-7
CDR3aa: CAISDRGVGYTF; CDR3nt: TGTGCCATCAGTGACAGGGGAGTAGGCTACACCTTC; v_gene: TRBV10-3; d_gene: .; abundance: once; j_gene: TRBJ1-2
CDR3aa: CASSADYYEQYF; CDR3nt: TGTGCCAGCAGCGCAGACTACTACGAGCAGTACTTC; v_gene: TRBV7-9; d_gene: .; abundance: .; j_gene: TRBJ2-7
CDR3aa: CAWSPLTGYGHSPLHF; CDR3nt: TGTGCCTGGAGTCCACTCACAGGGTATGGGCATTCACCCCTCCACTTT; v_gene: TRBV30; d_gene: .; abundance: .; j_gene: TRBJ1-6
CDR3aa: CAWRNPGLPDTQYF; CDR3nt: TGTGCCTGGAGGAACCCGGGACTCCCCGATACGCAGTATTTT; v_gene: TRBV30; d_gene: .; abundance: .; j_gene: TRBJ2-3
CDR3aa: CSVDSTVDKAYNEQFF; CDR3nt: TGCAGCGTTGATAGCACCGTGGACAAGGCTTACAATGAGCAGTTCTTC; v_gene: TRBV29-1; d_gene: .; abundance: .; j_gene: TRBJ2-1
CDR3aa: CASSFRDRAIYEQYF; CDR3nt: TGTGCCAGCAGTTTCCGGGACAGGGCAATCTACGAGCAGTACTTC; v_gene: TRBV27; d_gene: TRBD1; abundance: .; j_gene: TRBJ2-7
CDR3aa: CSVRDREDRADGYTF; CDR3nt: TGCAGCGTTCGAGACAGGGAGGACCGAGCGGATGGCTACACCTTC; v_gene: TRBV29-1; d_gene: TRBD1; abundance: .; j_gene: TRBJ1-2
CDR3aa: CASSLTGDNSPLHF; CDR3nt: TGTGCCAGCAGCCTGACAGGGGATAATTCACCCCTCCACTTT; v_gene: TRBV4-2; d_gene: TRBD1; abundance: .; j_gene: TRBJ1-6
CDR3aa: CASSSQRLQETQYF; CDR3nt: TGCGCCAGCAGCTCACAGCGGCTTCAAGAGACCCAGTACTTC; v_gene: TRBV5-1; d_gene: .; abundance: once; j_gene: TRBJ2-5
CDR3aa: CASSPGSEQYF; CDR3nt: TGTGCCAGCTCCCCAGGTAGCGAGCAGTACTTC; v_gene: TRBV18; d_gene: .; abundance: .; j_gene: TRBJ2-7
CDR3aa: CASRAGGLFSSYEQYF; CDR3nt: TGTGCCAGCAGGGCGGGGGGACTGTTTAGCTCCTACGAGCAGTACTTC; v_gene: TRBV6-4; d_gene: TRBD2; abundance: .; j_gene: TRBJ2-7
CDR3aa: CASSINRVGEQYF; CDR3nt: TGTGCCAGTAGTATAAACAGGGTGGGCGAGCAGTACTTC; v_gene: TRBV19; d_gene: .; abundance: .; j_gene: TRBJ2-7
CDR3aa: CASSLKGQGQPQHF; CDR3nt: TGTGCCAGCAGCTTGAAAGGGCAGGGGCAGCCCCAGCATTTT; v_gene: TRBV5-6; d_gene: .; abundance: .; j_gene: TRBJ1-5
CDR3aa: CASSSRDRGSFNSPLHF; CDR3nt: TGTGCCAGCAGTTCTCGGGACAGGGGGAGTTTCAATTCACCCCTCCACTTT; v_gene: TRBV27; d_gene: TRBD1; abundance: .; j_gene: TRBJ1-6
CDR3aa: CATPGQSYNEQFF; CDR3nt: TGTGCCACCCCGGGACAGTCCTACAATGAGCAGTTCTTC; v_gene: TRBV5-5; d_gene: TRBD1; abundance: .; j_gene: TRBJ2-1
CDR3aa: CASSLPGQPQQETQYF; CDR3nt: TGTGCCAGCAGCTTACCGGGACAGCCTCAACAAGAGACCCAGTACTTC; v_gene: TRBV7-8; d_gene: TRBD1; abundance: .; j_gene: TRBJ2-5
CDR3aa: CASSIGTGEREKLFF; CDR3nt: TGTGCCAGCAGCATAGGGACAGGGGAACGAGAAAAACTGTTTTTT; v_gene: TRBV5-8; d_gene: TRBD1; abundance: .; j_gene: TRBJ1-4
CDR3aa: CASSGRDSYGYTF; CDR3nt: TGTGCCAGCAGCGGACGGGACTCCTATGGCTACACCTTC; v_gene: TRBV7-9; d_gene: .; abundance: .; j_gene: TRBJ1-2
CDR3aa: CAWSVSGYEQYF; CDR3nt: TGTGCCTGGAGTGTGTCGGGATACGAGCAGTACTTC; v_gene: TRBV30; d_gene: .; abundance: .; j_gene: TRBJ2-7